The 3 T cell receptor beta chains below were found in one sample sequenced in a study of blood T cell repertoires in COVID-19. Clones were read by immunoSEQ multiplex PCR, and TCRdb kept only the in-frame ones, dropping some. The sample has over 130,000 clones; 70% to 85% are singletons. Material for sequencing was PBMCs or T cells enriched from blood (not recorded which). These receptors were collected from a woman between 18 and 30 years old who had been exposed to COVID-19.

The V gene is TRBV28, the J gene TRBJ2-7; 9 nucleotides match TRBD2. Losses at the gene ends were 1 base for V and 0 bases for J; bases not matched to a gene: 4. The germline V gene encodes CDR1 MDHEN and CDR2 SYDVKM. The CDR3 is made up of 16 amino acids. CDR3 bases: TGTGCCAGCAGTTTATTGGGTAGCGGGAGCTCCTACGAGCAGTACTTC. Residues: CASSLLGSGSSYEQYF. The variable domain in full, completed from reference TRBV28 and TRBJ2-7, reads DVKVTQSSRYLVKRTGEKVFLECVQDMDHENMFWYRQDPGLGLRLIYFSYDVKMKEKGDIPEGYSVSREKKERFSLILESASTNQTSMYLCASSLLGSGSSYEQYFGPGTRLTVT.

The chain carries TRBV7-8 and TRBJ2-7; a possible D gene is TRBD2 (5 bases). V lost 1 base and J lost 6, with 16 bases in between. Germline lookup yields CDR1 SGHVS and CDR2 FQNEAQ. The CDR3 is made up of 15 amino acids. This chain's CDR3 is CASSLVTTNHGEQYF. The CDR3 DNA is TGTGCCAGCAGCTTAGTAACGACTAACCATGGCGAGCAGTACTTC.

This chain connects TRBV6-1 to TRBJ2-1; TRBD2 aligns across 7 bases. CDR3 size: 16 residues. Germline assignment: CDR1 MNHNS and CDR2 SASEGT. With V trimmed by 2 bases and J by 4 bases, 8 bases remained unmatched. The CDR3 spells CASSERRENTYNEQFF. CDR3 nucleotides: TGTGCCAGCAGTGAAAGGCGGGAGAATACATACAATGAGCAGTTCTTC.